One and the same sample provided the 15 T cell receptor beta chains below, sequenced in a study of T cells in Graves' hyperthyroidism and ophthalmopathy. Researchers amplified the TCR beta CDR3 regions from RNA transcripts. The TCR CDR3 was amplified in a first-round RT-PCR using the HTBI primer set. One entry per CDR3 protein results from TCRdb running MiXCR on the multiplex PCR reads. Among hundreds of thousands of distinct CDR3 sequences listed, around 15% were seen once. The source material was blood. All receptors come from a young woman with Graves' hyperthyroidism.

CDR3 residues: CASSLYWTGANYGYTF. The CDR3 DNA reads TGTGCCAGCAGCTTATACTGGACAGGGGCTAACTATGGCTACACCTTC. The J gene is TRBJ1-2, the V gene TRBV7-2; TRBD1 matches at 9 bases. The CDR3 loop spans 16 amino acids. Germline-derived CDR1 and CDR2 are SGHTA and FQGNSA. Trimming at V came to 2 bases and at J to 0 bases, leaving 4 bases not matched to a gene.

V usage is TRBV24-1 and J usage is TRBJ2-6; tentative D call: TRBD1 (5 bases). The CDR3 is made up of 15 amino acids. V was clipped by 12 bases and J by 0 bases, with 14 bases between them. Germline CDR1 reads KGHDR; CDR2 reads SFDVKD. CDR3 DNA: TGTGCCGTAGAACAGGTTAGCTCTGGGGCCAACGTCCTGACTTTC. This codes for CAVEQVSSGANVLTF.

This clonotype has a count of ten or more. This chain connects TRBV6-1 to TRBJ1-2; D remains unclear. Trimming took off 5 bases at V and 8 bases at J, with 9 bases between the two ends. The CDR3 sequence is 11 residues long. The germline gives CDR1 MNHNS, CDR2 SASEGT. The DNA of the CDR3 is TGTGCCAGCAGTCAAAGGGAAGGCTACACCTTC. Residues: CASSQREGYTF.

This chain uses TRBV6-1 with TRBJ2-3, with 7 bases that match TRBD2. Germline CDR1 reads MNHNS; CDR2 reads SASEGT. The CDR3 runs 14 residues. With 9 bases clipped from V and 0 bases from J, the junction kept 6 bases outside the gene matches. The CDR3 protein is CASGERDSTDTQYF. The CDR3 DNA is TGTGCCAGTGGTGAGCGGGATAGCACAGATACGCAGTATTTT.

CDR3 nucleotide sequence: TGTGCCAGCAGTGAAGTGGTGGGAAACACTGAAGCTTTCTTT. Encoded protein: CASSEVVGNTEAFF. The chain links TRBV6-1 to TRBJ1-1, with D unresolved. In germline, CDR1 is MNHNS, CDR2 SASEGT. V lost 1 base, J lost 2 bases, and 8 bases lay in between. There are 14 residues in the CDR3.

Only a few counts were recorded for this clonotype. The chain couples TRBV20-1 to TRBJ2-1; tentative D call: TRBD2 (6 bases). The CDR3 runs 12 residues. The germline CDR1 and CDR2 sequences are DFQATT and SNEGSKA (reference sequence). CDR3 amino acids: CSCRTNYNEQFF. The CDR3 DNA follows: TGCAGCTGCAGGACTAATTACAATGAGCAGTTCTTC.

This clonotype was counted at least ten times. The chain has TRBV7-9 and TRBJ2-1; the match to TRBD2 covers 13 bases. J was trimmed by 7 bases and V by 5 bases; bases with no gene match: 8. The CDR3 is 16 amino acids. The V gene's germline CDR1 is SEHNR and CDR2 FQNEAQ (reference sequence). The CDR3 region has the DNA TGTGCCAGCAGCCCACGGACTAGCGGGAGTTTAAATGAGCAGTTCTTC. It specifies CASSPRTSGSLNEQFF.

This clonotype was recorded at least ten times. This chain joins TRBV20-1 and TRBJ2-7; 7 bases are shared with TRBD2. CDR1 is DFQATT and CDR2 is SNEGSKA in the germline V gene (reference sequence). The CDR3 totals 14 residues. V was pared by 6 bases and J by 4 bases, with 12 bases of the junction left unmatched. DNA for the CDR3: TGCAGTGCCAGTGGATCGGGGAGGGCATACGAGCAGTACTTC. This codes for CSASGSGRAYEQYF.

The chain combines TRBV7-2 with TRBJ2-5; 9 bases line up with TRBD2. Unmatched junction bases numbered 9, after V lost 2 bases and J lost 5 bases. The CDR3 contains 16 residues. In germline, CDR1 is SGHTA, CDR2 FQGNSA. CDR3 nucleotide sequence: TGTGCCAGCAGCTTAAAGGTAGCGGGAGATATGGAGACCCAGTACTTC. Translation: CASSLKVAGDMETQYF.

The gene calls are TRBV5-1 and TRBJ1-1, with a possible D match to TRBD1 (5 bases). The CDR3 runs to 13 residues. Trimming left V 1 base short and J 6 bases short, with 10 bases between. From germline, CDR1 is SGHRS and CDR2 YFSETQ. The chain's CDR3 is CASSLITGAEAFF. DNA of the CDR3: TGCGCCAGCAGCTTGATAACAGGAGCTGAAGCTTTCTTT. Full variable domain (remainder filled in from reference TRBV5-1 and TRBJ1-1): KAGVTQTPRYLIKTRGQQVTLSCSPISGHRSVSWYQQTPGQGLQFLFEYFSETQRNKGNFPGRFSGRQFSNSRSEMNVSTLELGDSALYLCASSLITGAEAFFGQGTRLTVV.

J is TRBJ2-1 and V is TRBV4-1, with D possibly called TRBD1 or TRBD2 (5 bases each). V was trimmed by 7 bases and J by 4 bases, leaving 17 bases between them. The CDR3 runs 15 residues. Per germline, CDR1 MGHRA and CDR2 YSYEKL. The CDR3 coding sequence is TGCGCCAGCACCAGAACCGGGACCGAATACAATGAGCAGTTCTTC. Translation gives CASTRTGTEYNEQFF.

This clonotype was seen at least ten times. This rearrangement joins TRBV11-1 to TRBJ1-4; no clear D. Germline lookup yields CDR1 SGHAT and CDR2 FQDESV (reference sequence). The CDR3 is 12 amino acids. The germline V and J ends were trimmed by 3 bases and 5 bases, with 4 bases remaining between them. CDR3 region: CASSFSNEKLFF. CDR3 DNA sequence: TGTGCCAGCAGCTTCAGCAATGAAAAACTGTTTTTT.

This clonotype was counted many times. This sequence joins TRBV30 and TRBJ1-1; D gene unclear. This CDR3 has 12 amino acids. Germline V lookup: CDR1 GTSNPN, CDR2 SVGIG (reference sequence). The V and J ends lost 0 bases and 6 bases respectively, with 8 bases between them. CDR3 loop: CAWSVRPPEAFF. The CDR3 nucleotides are TGTGCCTGGAGTGTGCGACCGCCTGAAGCTTTCTTT. The full variable domain, rest sourced from reference TRBV30 and TRBJ1-1, is SQTIHQWPATLVQPVGSPLSLECTVEGTSNPNLYWYRQAAGRGLQLLFYSVGIGQISSEVPQNLSASRPQDRQFILSSKKLLLSDSGFYLCAWSVRPPEAFFGQGTRLTVV.

This clonotype was detected a few times. The CDR3 loop is CATSGPVGTGAYNEQFF. The CDR3 bases are TGTGCCACCAGTGGACCGGTGGGGACAGGGGCTTACAATGAGCAGTTCTTC. The chain combines TRBV24-1 with TRBJ2-1; 10 bases align to TRBD1. V shed 5 bases, J shed 4 bases, and the junction held 10 bases outside the gene matches. The CDR3 consists of 17 residues. Germline CDR1 KGHDR, CDR2 SFDVKD.

This clonotype was counted at least ten times. The rearrangement joins TRBV28 to TRBJ2-1, with D perhaps matching TRBD1 (6 bases). This CDR3 is 11 amino acids long. The germline V gene has CDR1 MDHEN and CDR2 SYDVKM. Trimming removed 2 bases from V and 13 bases from J, with 9 bases in between. The CDR3 region has the DNA TGTGCCAGCAGTTTACAGGGGAGTCAGTTCTTC. Protein product: CASSLQGSQFF.